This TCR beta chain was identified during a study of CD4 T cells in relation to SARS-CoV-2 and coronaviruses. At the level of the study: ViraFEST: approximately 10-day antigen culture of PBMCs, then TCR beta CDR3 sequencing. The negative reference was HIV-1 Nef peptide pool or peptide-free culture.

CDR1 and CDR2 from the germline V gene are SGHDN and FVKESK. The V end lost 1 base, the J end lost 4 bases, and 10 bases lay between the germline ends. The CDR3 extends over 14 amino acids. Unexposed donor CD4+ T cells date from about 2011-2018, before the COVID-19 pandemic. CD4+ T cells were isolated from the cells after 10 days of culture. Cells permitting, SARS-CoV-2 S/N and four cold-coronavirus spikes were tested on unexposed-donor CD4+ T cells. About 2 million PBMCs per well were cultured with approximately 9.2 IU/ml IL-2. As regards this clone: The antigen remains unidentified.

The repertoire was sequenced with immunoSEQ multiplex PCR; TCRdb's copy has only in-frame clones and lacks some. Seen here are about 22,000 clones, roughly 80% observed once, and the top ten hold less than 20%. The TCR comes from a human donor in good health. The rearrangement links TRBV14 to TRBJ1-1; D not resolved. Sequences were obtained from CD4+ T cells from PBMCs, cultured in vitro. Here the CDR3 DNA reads TGTGCCAGCAGCCAAGCCCAGTTGGGCACTGAAGCTTTCTTT. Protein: CASSQAQLGTEAFF.